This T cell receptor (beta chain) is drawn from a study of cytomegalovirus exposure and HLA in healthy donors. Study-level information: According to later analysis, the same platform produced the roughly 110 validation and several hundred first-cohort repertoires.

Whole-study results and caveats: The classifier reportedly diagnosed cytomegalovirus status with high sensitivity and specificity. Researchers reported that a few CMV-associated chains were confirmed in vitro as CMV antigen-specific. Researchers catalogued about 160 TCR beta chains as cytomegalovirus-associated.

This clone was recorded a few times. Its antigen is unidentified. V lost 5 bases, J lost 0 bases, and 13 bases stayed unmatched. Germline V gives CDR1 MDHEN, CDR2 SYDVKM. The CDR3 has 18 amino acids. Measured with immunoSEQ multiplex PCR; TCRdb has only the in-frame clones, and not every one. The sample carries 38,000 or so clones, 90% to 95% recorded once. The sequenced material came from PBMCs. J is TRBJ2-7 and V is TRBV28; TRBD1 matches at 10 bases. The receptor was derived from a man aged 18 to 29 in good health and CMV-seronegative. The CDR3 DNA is TGTGCCAGCAGTCCCGGGACAGGGGTCCTAAATAGCTCCTACGAGCAGTACTTC. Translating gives CASSPGTGVLNSSYEQYF.